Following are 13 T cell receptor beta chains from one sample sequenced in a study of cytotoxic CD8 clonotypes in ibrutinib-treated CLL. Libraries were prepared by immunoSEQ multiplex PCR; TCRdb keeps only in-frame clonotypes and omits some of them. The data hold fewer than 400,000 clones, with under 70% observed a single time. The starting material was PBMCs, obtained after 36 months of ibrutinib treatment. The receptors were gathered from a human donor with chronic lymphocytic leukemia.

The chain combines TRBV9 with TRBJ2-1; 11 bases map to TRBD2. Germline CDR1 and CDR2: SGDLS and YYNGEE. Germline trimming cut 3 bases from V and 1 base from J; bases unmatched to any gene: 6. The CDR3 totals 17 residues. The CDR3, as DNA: TGTGCCAGCAGCGAGACCTTAGCGGGAGGGTCCTACAATGAGCAGTTCTTC. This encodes CASSETLAGGSYNEQFF.

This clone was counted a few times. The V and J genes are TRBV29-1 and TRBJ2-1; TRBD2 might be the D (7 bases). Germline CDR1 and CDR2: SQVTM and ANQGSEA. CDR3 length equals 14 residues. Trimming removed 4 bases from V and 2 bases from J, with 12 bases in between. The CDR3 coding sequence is TGCAGCGTTGGGGAGGGGGACACCTACAATGAGCAGTTCTTC. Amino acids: CSVGEGDTYNEQFF.

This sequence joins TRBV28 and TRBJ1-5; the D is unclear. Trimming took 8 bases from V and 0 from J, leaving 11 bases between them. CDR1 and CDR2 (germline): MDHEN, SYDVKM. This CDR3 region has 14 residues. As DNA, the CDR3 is TGTGCCAGCCAAATAGGGTTTAGCAATCAGCCCCAGCATTTT. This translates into CASQIGFSNQPQHF. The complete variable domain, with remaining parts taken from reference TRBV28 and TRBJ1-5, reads DVKVTQSSRYLVKRTGEKVFLECVQDMDHENMFWYRQDPGLGLRLIYFSYDVKMKEKGDIPEGYSVSREKKERFSLILESASTNQTSMYLCASQIGFSNQPQHFGDGTRLSIL.

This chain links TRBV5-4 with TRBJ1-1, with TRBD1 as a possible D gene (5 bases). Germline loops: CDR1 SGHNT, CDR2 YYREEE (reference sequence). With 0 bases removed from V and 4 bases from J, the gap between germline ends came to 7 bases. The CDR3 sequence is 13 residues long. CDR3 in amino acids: CASSLAGATEAFF. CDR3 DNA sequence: TGTGCCAGCAGCTTGGCCGGGGCCACTGAAGCTTTCTTT.

The CDR3 region has the DNA TGTGCCAGCAGCTTAACGGGGGCCCTTTACAATGAGCAGTTCTTC. Encoded protein: CASSLTGALYNEQFF. V and J are TRBV7-2 and TRBJ2-1; D possibly uses TRBD1 or TRBD2 (6 bases each). Looked up from germline, CDR1 is SGHTA and CDR2 is FQGNSA. The CDR3 loop spans 15 amino acids. Trimming removed 2 bases at V and 4 bases at J, with 12 bases between.

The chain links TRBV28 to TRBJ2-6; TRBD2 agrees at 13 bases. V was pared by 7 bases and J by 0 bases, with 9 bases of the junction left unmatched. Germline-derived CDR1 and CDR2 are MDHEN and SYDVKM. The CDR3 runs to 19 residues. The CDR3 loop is CASTHPLAGGFSGANVLTF. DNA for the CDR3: TGTGCCAGCACTCACCCACTAGCGGGAGGGTTCTCTGGGGCCAACGTCCTGACTTTC.

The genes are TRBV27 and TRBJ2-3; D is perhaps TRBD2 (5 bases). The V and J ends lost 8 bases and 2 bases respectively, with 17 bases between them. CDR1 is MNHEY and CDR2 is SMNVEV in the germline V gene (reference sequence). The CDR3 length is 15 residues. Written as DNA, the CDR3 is TGTGCCAGCGGAAGACTATCGACGATCACAGATACGCAGTATTTT. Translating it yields CASGRLSTITDTQYF.

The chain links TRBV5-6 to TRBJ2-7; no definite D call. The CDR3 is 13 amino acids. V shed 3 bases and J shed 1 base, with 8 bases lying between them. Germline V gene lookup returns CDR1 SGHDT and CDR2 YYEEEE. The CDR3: CASSSGGSYEQYF. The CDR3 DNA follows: TGTGCCAGCAGCTCGGGTGGGTCCTACGAGCAGTACTTC.

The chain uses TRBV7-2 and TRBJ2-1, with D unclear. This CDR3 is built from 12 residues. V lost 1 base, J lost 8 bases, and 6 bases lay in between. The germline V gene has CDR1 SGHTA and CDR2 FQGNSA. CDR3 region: CASSLGRDEQFF. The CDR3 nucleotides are TGTGCCAGCAGCTTAGGACGTGATGAGCAGTTCTTC.

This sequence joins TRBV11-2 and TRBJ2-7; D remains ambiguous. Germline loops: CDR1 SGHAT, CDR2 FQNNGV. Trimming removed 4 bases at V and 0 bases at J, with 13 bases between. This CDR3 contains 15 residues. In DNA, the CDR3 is TGTGCCAGCAGCTCGATTAAAACGCCCTCCTACGAGCAGTACTTC. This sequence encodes CASSSIKTPSYEQYF.

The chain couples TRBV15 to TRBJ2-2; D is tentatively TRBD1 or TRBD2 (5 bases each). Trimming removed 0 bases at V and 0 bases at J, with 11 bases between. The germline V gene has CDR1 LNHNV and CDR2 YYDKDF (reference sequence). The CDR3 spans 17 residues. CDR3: CATSRDLGTANTGELFF. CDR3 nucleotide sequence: TGTGCCACCAGCAGAGATCTTGGGACCGCGAACACCGGGGAGCTGTTTTTT.

The CDR3 DNA follows: TGTGCCAGCAGTCGGCAGGACACCTATAGCAATCAGCCCCAGCATTTT. Translated, it gives CASSRQDTYSNQPQHF. The chain carries TRBV6-4 and TRBJ1-5; TRBD1 might be the D (5 bases). The V end lost 5 bases, the J end lost 0 bases, and 14 bases lay between the germline ends. The CDR3 extends over 16 amino acids. The germline V gene has CDR1 MRHNA and CDR2 SNTAGT.

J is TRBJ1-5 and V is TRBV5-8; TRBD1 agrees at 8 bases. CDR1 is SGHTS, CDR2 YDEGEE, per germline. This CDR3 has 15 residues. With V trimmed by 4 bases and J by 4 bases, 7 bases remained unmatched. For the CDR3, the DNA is TGTGCCAGCAGCCGAACGACAGGGGCAAATCAGCCCCAGCATTTT. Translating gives CASSRTTGANQPQHF.